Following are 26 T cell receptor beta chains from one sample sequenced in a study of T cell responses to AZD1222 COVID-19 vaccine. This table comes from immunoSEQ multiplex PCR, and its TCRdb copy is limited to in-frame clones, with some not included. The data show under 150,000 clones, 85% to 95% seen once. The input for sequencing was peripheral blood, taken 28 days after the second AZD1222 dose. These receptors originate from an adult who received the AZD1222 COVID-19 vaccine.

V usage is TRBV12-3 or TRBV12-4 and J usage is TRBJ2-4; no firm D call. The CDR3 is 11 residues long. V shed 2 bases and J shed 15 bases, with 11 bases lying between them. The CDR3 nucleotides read TGTGCCAGCAGTTTATCGTCGGCGAGGTACTTC. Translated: CASSLSSARYF.

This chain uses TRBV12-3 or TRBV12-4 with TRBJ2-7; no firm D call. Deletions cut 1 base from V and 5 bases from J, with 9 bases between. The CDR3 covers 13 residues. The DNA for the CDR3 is TGTGCCAGCAGTTTAGGTAGGATTAACGAGCAGTACTTC. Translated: CASSLGRINEQYF.

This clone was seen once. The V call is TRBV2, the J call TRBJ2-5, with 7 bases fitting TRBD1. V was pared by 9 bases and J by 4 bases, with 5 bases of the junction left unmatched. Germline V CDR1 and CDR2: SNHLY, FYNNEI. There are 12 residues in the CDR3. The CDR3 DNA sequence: TGTGCCAGAAGGACAGGAGGAGAGACCCAGTACTTC. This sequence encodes CARRTGGETQYF.

The CDR3 sequence is CASSPSRGDRDREKLFF. In DNA form, the CDR3 reads TGTGCCAGCAGCCCCAGTAGGGGAGACCGGGACAGGGAAAAACTGTTTTTT. The chain joins TRBV7-2 to TRBJ1-4, with 8 bases fitting TRBD1. Germline CDR1 reads SGHTA; CDR2 reads FQGNSA. The CDR3 has 17 amino acids. V shed 5 bases and J 8 bases; nucleotides not matched to a gene: 16.

The CDR3 region is CAWSPESVTPLEQYF. CDR3 DNA: TGTGCCTGGAGTCCGGAGTCGGTCACCCCCCTCGAGCAGTACTTC. V is TRBV30 and J is TRBJ2-7; the D is unclear. Germline CDR1 GTSNPN, CDR2 SVGIG (reference sequence). Trimming pared 2 bases from V and 6 bases from J, leaving 20 bases between. This CDR3 region has 15 residues.

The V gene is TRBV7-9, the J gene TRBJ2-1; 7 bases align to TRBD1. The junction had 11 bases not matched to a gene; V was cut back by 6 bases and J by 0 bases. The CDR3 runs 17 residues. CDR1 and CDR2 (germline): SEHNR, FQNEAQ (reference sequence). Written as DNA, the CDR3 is TGTGCCAGCAGTCTACGGGACAGTTTTAGCTCCTACAATGAGCAGTTCTTC. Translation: CASSLRDSFSSYNEQFF. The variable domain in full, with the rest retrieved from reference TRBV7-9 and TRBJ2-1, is DTGVSQNPRHKITKRGQNVTFRCDPISEHNRLYWYRQTLGQGPEFLTYFQNEAQLEKSRLLSDRFSAERPKGSFSTLEIQRTEQGDSAMYLCASSLRDSFSSYNEQFFGPGTRLTVL.

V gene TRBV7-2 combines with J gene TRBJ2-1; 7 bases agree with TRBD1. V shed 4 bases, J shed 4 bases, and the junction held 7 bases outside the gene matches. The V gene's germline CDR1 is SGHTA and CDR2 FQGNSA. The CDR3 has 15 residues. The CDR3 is CASSSPDRSYNEQFF. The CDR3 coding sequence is TGTGCCAGCAGCTCTCCGGACAGGTCTTACAATGAGCAGTTCTTC.

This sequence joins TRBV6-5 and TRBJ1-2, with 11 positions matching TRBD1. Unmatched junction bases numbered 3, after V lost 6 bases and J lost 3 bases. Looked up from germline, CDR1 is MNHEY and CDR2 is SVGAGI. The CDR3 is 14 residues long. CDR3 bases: TGTGCCAGCAGGGGACAGGGGGGTTACTATGGCTACACCTTC. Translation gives CASRGQGGYYGYTF.

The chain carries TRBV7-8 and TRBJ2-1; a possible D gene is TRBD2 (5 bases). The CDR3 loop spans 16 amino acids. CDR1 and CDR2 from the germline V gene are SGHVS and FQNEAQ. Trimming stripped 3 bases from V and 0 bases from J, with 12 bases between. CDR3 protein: CASSLGVTNSYNEQFF. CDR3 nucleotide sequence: TGTGCCAGCAGCTTGGGAGTGACAAACTCCTACAATGAGCAGTTCTTC.

The CDR3 sequence: CASSYRGLGQPQHF. CDR3 DNA sequence: TGTGCCAGCAGTTATAGGGGGCTGGGACAGCCCCAGCATTTT. This chain links TRBV6-2 or TRBV6-3 with TRBJ1-5, with 7 positions matching TRBD1. The CDR3 length is 14 residues. J lost 7 bases, V lost 3 bases, and 6 bases had no gene match. CDR1 is MNHEY and CDR2 is SVGEGT in the germline V gene.

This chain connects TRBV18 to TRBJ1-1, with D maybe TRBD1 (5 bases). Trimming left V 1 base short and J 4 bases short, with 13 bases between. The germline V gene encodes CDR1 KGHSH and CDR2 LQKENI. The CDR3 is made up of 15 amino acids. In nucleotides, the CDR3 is TGTGCCAGCTCACCACGCAGGGTCGACGGCACTGAAGCTTTCTTT. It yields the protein CASSPRRVDGTEAFF.

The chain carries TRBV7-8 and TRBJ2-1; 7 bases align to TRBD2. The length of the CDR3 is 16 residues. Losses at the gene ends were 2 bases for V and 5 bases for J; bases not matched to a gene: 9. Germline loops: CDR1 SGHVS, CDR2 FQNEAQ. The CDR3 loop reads CASSLRGGSGDNEQFF. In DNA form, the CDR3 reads TGTGCCAGCAGCTTACGGGGCGGGAGCGGGGACAATGAGCAGTTCTTC.

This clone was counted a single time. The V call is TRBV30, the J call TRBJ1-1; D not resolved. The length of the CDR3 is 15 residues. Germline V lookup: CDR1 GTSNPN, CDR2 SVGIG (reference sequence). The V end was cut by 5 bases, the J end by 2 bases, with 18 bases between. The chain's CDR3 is CAWYQPNQVNTEAFF. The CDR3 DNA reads TGTGCCTGGTATCAGCCCAACCAGGTAAACACTGAAGCTTTCTTT.

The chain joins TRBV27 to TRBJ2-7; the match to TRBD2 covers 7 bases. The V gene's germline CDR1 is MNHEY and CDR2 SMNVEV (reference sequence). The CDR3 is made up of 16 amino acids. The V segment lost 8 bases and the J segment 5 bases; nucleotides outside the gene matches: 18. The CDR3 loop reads CASYISRGGPLDEQYF. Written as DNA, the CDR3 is TGTGCCAGCTATATTTCAAGGGGAGGGCCATTGGACGAGCAGTACTTC.

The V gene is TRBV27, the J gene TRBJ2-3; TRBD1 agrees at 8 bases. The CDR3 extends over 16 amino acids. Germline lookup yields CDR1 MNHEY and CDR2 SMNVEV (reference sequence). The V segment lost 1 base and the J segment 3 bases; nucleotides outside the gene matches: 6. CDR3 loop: CASSLWGDRKTDTQYF. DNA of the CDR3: TGTGCCAGCAGTTTATGGGGGGACAGGAAAACAGATACGCAGTATTTT.

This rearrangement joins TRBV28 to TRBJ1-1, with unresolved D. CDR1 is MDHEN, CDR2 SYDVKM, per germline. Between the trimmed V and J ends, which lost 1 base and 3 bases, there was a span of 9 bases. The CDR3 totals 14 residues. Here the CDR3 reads CASSLYRPDTEAFF. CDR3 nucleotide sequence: TGTGCCAGCAGTTTATATAGACCGGACACTGAAGCTTTCTTT.

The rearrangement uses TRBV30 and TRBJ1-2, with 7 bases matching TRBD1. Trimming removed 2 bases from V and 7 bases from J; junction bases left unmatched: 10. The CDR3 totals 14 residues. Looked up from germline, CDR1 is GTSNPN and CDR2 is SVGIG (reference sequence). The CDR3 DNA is TGTGCCTGGAGTTGGAGAGACAGGGTCCCTGGCTACACCTTC. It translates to CAWSWRDRVPGYTF.

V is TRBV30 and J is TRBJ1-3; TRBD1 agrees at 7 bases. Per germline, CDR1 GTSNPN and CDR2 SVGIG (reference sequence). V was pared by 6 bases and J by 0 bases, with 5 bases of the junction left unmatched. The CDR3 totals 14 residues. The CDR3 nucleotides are TGTGCCTGTACGGGGACAGCCTCTGGAAACACCATATATTTT. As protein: CACTGTASGNTIYF.

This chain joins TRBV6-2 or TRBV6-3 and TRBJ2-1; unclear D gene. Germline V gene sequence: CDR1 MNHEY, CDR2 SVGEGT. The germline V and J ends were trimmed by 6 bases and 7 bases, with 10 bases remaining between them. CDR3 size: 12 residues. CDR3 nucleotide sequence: TGTGCCAGCAGCCCAACCCGAAATGAGCAGTTCTTC. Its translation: CASSPTRNEQFF.

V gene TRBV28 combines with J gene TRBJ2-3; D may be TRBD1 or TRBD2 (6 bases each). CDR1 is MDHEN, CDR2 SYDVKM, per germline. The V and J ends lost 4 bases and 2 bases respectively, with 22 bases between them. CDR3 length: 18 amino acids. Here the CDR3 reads CASSSPSQAGTTTDTQYF. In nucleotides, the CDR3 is TGTGCCAGCAGTTCCCCTTCGCAGGCGGGGACAACCACAGATACGCAGTATTTT.

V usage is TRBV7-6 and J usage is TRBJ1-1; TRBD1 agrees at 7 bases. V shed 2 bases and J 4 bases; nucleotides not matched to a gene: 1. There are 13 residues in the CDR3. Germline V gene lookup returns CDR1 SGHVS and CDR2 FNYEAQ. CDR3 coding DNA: TGTGCCAGCAGCTTACAGGGGGGCACTGAAGCTTTCTTT. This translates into CASSLQGGTEAFF.

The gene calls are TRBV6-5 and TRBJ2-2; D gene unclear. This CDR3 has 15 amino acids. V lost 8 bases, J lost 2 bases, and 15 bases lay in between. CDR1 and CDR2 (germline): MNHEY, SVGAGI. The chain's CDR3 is CASHKGRYNTGELFF. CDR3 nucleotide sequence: TGTGCCAGCCATAAAGGCAGATATAACACCGGGGAGCTGTTTTTT.

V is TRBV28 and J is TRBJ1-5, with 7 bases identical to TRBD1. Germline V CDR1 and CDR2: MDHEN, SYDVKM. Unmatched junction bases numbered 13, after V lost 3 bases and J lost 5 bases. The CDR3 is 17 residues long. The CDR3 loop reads CASSLSVMTGRDQPQHF. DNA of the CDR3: TGTGCCAGCAGTTTGAGTGTCATGACAGGGCGTGATCAGCCCCAGCATTTT.

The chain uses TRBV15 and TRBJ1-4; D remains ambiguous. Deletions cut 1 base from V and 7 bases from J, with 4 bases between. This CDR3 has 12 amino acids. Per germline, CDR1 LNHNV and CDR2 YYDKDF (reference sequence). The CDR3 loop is CATSRVSEKLFF. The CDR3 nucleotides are TGTGCCACCAGCAGAGTCTCTGAAAAACTGTTTTTT.

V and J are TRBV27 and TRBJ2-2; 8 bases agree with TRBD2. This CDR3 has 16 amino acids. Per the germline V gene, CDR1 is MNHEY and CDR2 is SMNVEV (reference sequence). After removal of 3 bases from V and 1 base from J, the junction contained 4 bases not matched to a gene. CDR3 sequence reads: CASSFVAGGNTGELFF. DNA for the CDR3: TGTGCCAGCAGTTTCGTCGCGGGAGGGAACACCGGGGAGCTGTTTTTT.

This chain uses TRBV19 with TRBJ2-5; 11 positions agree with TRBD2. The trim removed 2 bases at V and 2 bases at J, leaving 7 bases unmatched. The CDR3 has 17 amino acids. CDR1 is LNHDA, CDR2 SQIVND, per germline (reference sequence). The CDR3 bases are TGTGCCAGTAGTATATGGGGACTAGCGGTTAAACAAGAGACCCAGTACTTC. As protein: CASSIWGLAVKQETQYF.